The clone carrying this TCR beta chain has a single count. This specimen belongs to a study of blood T cell repertoires in COVID-19. V lost 5 bases, J lost 1 base, and 14 bases lay in between. Germline CDR1 is LGHNA and CDR2 is YNFKEQ. The CDR3 extends over 15 amino acids. Profiled with immunoSEQ multiplex PCR; TCRdb holds only in-frame clones, not every one. This table holds 250,000 or so clones, around 88% found once. The receptor comes from a woman between 35 and 50 years old with acute COVID-19. The rearrangement uses TRBV4-2 and TRBJ2-5; D is possibly TRBD2 (5 bases). Sequencing was performed on PBMCs or T cells enriched from blood (not recorded which). In DNA, the CDR3 is TGTGCCAGCAGCGGCCGCCCCGAGGGCCAAGAGACCCAGTACTTC. This encodes CASSGRPEGQETQYF.